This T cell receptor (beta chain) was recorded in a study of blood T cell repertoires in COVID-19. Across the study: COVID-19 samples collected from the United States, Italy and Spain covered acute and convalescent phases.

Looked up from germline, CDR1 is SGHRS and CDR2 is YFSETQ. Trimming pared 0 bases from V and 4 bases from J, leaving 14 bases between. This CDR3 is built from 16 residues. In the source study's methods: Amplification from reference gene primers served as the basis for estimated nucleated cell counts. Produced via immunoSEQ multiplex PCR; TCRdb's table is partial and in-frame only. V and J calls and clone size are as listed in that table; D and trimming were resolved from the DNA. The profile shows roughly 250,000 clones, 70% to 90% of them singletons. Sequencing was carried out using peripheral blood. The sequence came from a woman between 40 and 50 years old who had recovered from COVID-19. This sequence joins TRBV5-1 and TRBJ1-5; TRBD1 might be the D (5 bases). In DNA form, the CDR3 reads TGCGCCAGCAGCTTGGGGCAGGTCGGGGGGAATCAGCCCCAGCATTTT. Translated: CASSLGQVGGNQPQHF.